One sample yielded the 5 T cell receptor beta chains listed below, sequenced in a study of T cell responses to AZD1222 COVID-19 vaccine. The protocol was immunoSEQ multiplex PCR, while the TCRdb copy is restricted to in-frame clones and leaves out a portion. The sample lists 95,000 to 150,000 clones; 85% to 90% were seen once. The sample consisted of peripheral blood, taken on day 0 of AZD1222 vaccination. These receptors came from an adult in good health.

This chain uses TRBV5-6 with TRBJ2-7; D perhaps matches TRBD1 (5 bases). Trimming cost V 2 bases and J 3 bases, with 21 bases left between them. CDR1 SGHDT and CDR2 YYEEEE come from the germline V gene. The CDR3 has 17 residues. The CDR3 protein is CASSFGPLLTGDYEQYF. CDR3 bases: TGTGCCAGCAGCTTCGGACCTCTCCTCACAGGAGACTACGAGCAGTACTTC.

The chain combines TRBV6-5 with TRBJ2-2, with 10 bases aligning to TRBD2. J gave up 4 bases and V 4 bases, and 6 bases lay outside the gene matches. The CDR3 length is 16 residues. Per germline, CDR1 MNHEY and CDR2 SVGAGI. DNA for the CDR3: TGTGCCAGCAGTTTGCGGACTAGCGGAGCCACCGGGGAGCTGTTTTTT. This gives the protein CASSLRTSGATGELFF.

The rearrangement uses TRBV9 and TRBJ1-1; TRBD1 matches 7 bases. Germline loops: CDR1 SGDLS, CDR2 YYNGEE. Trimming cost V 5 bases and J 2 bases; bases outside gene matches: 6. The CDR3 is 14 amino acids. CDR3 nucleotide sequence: TGTGCCAGCAGGAAGGGGGCCTCCAACACTGAAGCTTTCTTT. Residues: CASRKGASNTEAFF.

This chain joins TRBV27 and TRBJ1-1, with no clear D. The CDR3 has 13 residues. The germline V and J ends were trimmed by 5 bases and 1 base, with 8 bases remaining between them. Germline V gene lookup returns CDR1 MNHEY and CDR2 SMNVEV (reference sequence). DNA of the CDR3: TGTGCCAGCAGTCCCGGTTGGAACACTGAAGCTTTCTTT. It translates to CASSPGWNTEAFF.

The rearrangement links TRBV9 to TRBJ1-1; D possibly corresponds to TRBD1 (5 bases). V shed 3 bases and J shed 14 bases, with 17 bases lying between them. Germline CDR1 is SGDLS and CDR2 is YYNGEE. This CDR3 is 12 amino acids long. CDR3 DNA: TGTGCCAGCAGCGGCCCGACCATAACAGGCTTCTTT. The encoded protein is CASSGPTITGFF.